These T cell receptor beta chains were read from a single sample in a study of neoadjuvant nivolumab and ipilimumab in lung cancer. Data came from immunoSEQ multiplex PCR; TCRdb stores just in-frame clones and leaves some out. The top ten hold 2.5% to 4% of the sample, which has about 38,000 clones, roughly nine tenths seen once. The material sequenced was peripheral blood, taken before neoadjuvant nivolumab, alone or with ipilimumab. The source of these receptors is an adult with non-small cell lung cancer. Each CDR3 is given with its conserved first and last residue. The D gene is left open where the match is weak. The size of a clone is reported for some rows only, either as once, few or many, or as a class for expanded clones.

clone size	J gene	D gene	V gene	CDR3 protein	CDR3 DNA
.	TRBJ2-3	.	TRBV7-2	CASSPGGDTQYF	TGTGCCAGCAGCCCCGGCGGCGATACGCAGTATTTT
.	TRBJ2-3	TRBD2	TRBV7-2	CASSLVGGGGNTQYF	TGTGCCAGCAGCTTAGTAGGCGGGGGAGGTAATACGCAGTATTTT
.	TRBJ1-3	.	TRBV9	CASSVRYGSGNTIYF	TGTGCCAGCAGCGTCAGATATGGGTCTGGAAACACCATATATTTT
.	TRBJ2-5	.	TRBV15	CATSRTQAQETQYF	TGTGCCACCAGCAGGACACAGGCACAAGAGACCCAGTACTTC
.	TRBJ2-5	TRBD2	TRBV5-1	CASSLAGSSGRGETQYF	TGCGCCAGCAGCTTGGCAGGATCTAGCGGGAGAGGGGAGACCCAGTACTTC
.	TRBJ2-3	TRBD1	TRBV9	CASSAFRTGPLPTDTQYF	TGTGCCAGCAGCGCCTTCCGGACAGGGCCACTTCCCACAGATACGCAGTATTTT
once	TRBJ1-5	TRBD1	TRBV18	CASSQTGPNQPQHF	TGTGCCAGCTCCCAGACAGGGCCCAATCAGCCCCAGCATTTT
.	TRBJ1-2	.	TRBV6-1	CASSEARVPGYTF	TGTGCCAGCAGTGAAGCTAGGGTACCTGGCTACACCTTC
.	TRBJ1-1	.	TRBV10-2	CASSRDSRQSFF	TGCGCCAGCAGCAGGGATTCGCGCCAATCTTTCTTT
.	TRBJ1-4	TRBD1	TRBV5-6	CASSVGTGAEKLFF	TGTGCCAGCAGCGTCGGGACAGGGGCAGAAAAACTGTTTTTT
.	TRBJ2-2	.	TRBV29-1	CSVAASNTGELFF	TGCAGCGTTGCCGCTAGTAACACCGGGGAGCTGTTTTTT
.	TRBJ2-7	TRBD1	TRBV7-2	CASSLWTGATYEQYF	TGTGCCAGCAGCTTGTGGACAGGGGCAACCTACGAGCAGTACTTC
.	TRBJ2-7	TRBD2	TRBV6-5	CASSYSAGLADEQYF	TGTGCCAGCAGTTACTCAGCGGGACTAGCGGACGAGCAGTACTTC
.	TRBJ2-7	.	TRBV7-3	CASSRQERNSYEQYF	TGTGCCAGCAGCCGACAGGAGAGAAATTCCTACGAGCAGTACTTC
.	TRBJ2-5	.	TRBV5-1	CASIPGTYQETQYF	TGCGCCAGCATTCCGGGGACTTACCAAGAGACCCAGTACTTC
.	TRBJ2-1	TRBD2	TRBV29-1	CSVRTRTVNEQFF	TGCAGCGTCAGGACTAGGACTGTCAATGAGCAGTTCTTC
.	TRBJ2-2	TRBD2	TRBV11-2	CASSLGTREGWHVGELFF	TGTGCCAGCAGCTTAGGTACGCGGGAGGGTTGGCATGTCGGGGAGCTGTTTTTT
.	TRBJ2-4	TRBD1	TRBV10-3	CAISDDRGLKNIQYF	TGTGCCATCAGTGATGACAGGGGTTTAAAAAACATTCAGTACTTC
few	TRBJ1-5	TRBD1	TRBV19	CASGGQEINQPQHF	TGTGCCAGTGGGGGACAGGAGATCAATCAGCCCCAGCATTTT
.	TRBJ2-6	.	TRBV2	CASKFNGANVLTF	TGTGCCAGTAAGTTTAACGGGGCCAACGTCCTGACTTTC
.	TRBJ2-1	TRBD2	TRBV7-3	CASSSVAGTSYNEQFF	TGTGCCAGCAGCTCGGTAGCGGGAACCTCCTACAATGAGCAGTTCTTC
.	TRBJ1-5	TRBD1	TRBV19	CASSLPGQGTSNQPQHF	TGTGCCAGTAGCCTACCGGGACAGGGGACTTCCAATCAGCCCCAGCATTTT
.	TRBJ2-7	.	TRBV29-1	CSVPPEAGAGHEQYF	TGCAGCGTACCCCCTGAGGCGGGCGCGGGCCACGAGCAGTACTTC
once	TRBJ1-1	TRBD1	TRBV7-3	CASSSTGGVDTEAFF	TGTGCCAGCAGCTCGACAGGGGGCGTGGATACTGAAGCTTTCTTT
.	TRBJ2-1	TRBD2	TRBV7-3	CASSFRREVDEQFF	TGTGCCAGCAGCTTCAGGCGGGAGGTCGATGAGCAGTTCTTC
once	TRBJ1-5	TRBD1	TRBV7-9	CASSAGTGGGNQPQHF	TGTGCCAGCAGCGCCGGGACAGGGGGCGGCAATCAGCCCCAGCATTTT
.	TRBJ2-1	TRBD2	TRBV18	CASSPPGLAGVNEQFF	TGTGCCAGCTCACCACCCGGACTAGCGGGAGTGAATGAGCAGTTCTTC